One sample yielded the 18 T cell receptor beta chains listed below, sequenced in a study of a mutant IDH1 vaccine in newly diagnosed glioma. Time point in this sample: week 5, during vaccination. Mutant IDH1 20-mer peptide, at 300 ug, made up each vaccine dose, with topical imiquimod. The antigens for these receptors are not known. Measured with immunoSEQ multiplex PCR; TCRdb has only the in-frame clones, and not every one. There are 20,000 to 30,000 clones in the sample; 65% to 85% occur only once, and 7.2% lies in the top ten. The starting material was PBMCs, obtained from a glioma patient whose treatment included an IDH1 peptide vaccine. The source of these receptors is a man between 40 and 49 years old with glioma. Some clones in this sample may be carry-over from other donors' samples.

The chain employs TRBV6-6 and TRBJ2-6, with D maybe TRBD1 (5 bases). The CDR3 covers 16 residues. From germline, CDR1 is MNHNY and CDR2 SVGAGI (reference sequence). V was shortened by 6 bases and J by 1 base, with 13 bases between the two germline ends. CDR3 sequence: CASRRTTGSGANVLTF. The DNA for the CDR3 is TGTGCCAGCAGACGCACTACAGGTTCTGGGGCCAACGTCCTGACTTTC.

The CDR3 nucleotides read TGTGCCAGCAGTTACTTCAGGGAGCAGTACTTC. It encodes CASSYFREQYF. The genes are TRBV6-6 and TRBJ2-7; D is unclear. V shed 1 base and J shed 7 bases, with 5 bases lying between them. The CDR3 contains 11 residues. Germline loops: CDR1 MNHNY, CDR2 SVGAGI (reference sequence).

This clone was observed a handful of times. The chain couples TRBV4-1 to TRBJ1-1; 8 bases agree with TRBD1. The V gene's germline CDR1 is MGHRA and CDR2 YSYEKL. J was trimmed by 1 base and V by 6 bases; bases with no gene match: 10. The length of the CDR3 is 16 residues. CDR3 residues: CASSPITGGKNTEAFF. The CDR3 DNA sequence: TGCGCCAGCAGTCCTATTACAGGGGGAAAGAACACTGAAGCTTTCTTT.

The chain carries TRBV19 and TRBJ1-1; unclear D gene. V was cut by 9 bases and J by 1 base, with 6 bases left in between. CDR3 length equals 11 residues. Germline CDR1 reads LNHDA; CDR2 reads SQIVND (reference sequence). The CDR3 reads CASLGNTEAFF. CDR3 bases: TGTGCCAGCCTCGGGAACACTGAAGCTTTCTTT.

The chain is built from TRBV7-2 and TRBJ2-1, with 7 bases fitting TRBD1. The CDR3 has 15 residues. After removal of 5 bases from V and 4 bases from J, the junction contained 8 bases not matched to a gene. Germline CDR1 SGHTA, CDR2 FQGNSA. CDR3 sequence: CASSQAGQAYNEQFF. CDR3 coding DNA: TGTGCCAGCAGCCAGGCAGGACAGGCATACAATGAGCAGTTCTTC.

Notes on this clone: Compared with germline, one end of the junction differs, possibly owing to a read error. V is TRBV6-6 and J is TRBJ1-1; 8 bases match TRBD1. Germline values: CDR1 MNHNY, CDR2 SVGAGI (reference sequence). The CDR3 is 13 residues long. As DNA, the CDR3 is TGCGCCAGCAGTAACGGACAGGGTGCGGGAGCTTTCTTT. This translates into CASSNGQGAGAFF.

This chain uses TRBV2 with TRBJ1-1; D call uncertain. CDR3 length: 12 residues. With 6 bases removed from V and 5 bases from J, the gap between germline ends came to 10 bases. The germline V gene encodes CDR1 SNHLY and CDR2 FYNNEI. The CDR3 spells CASSPLGTEAFF. The CDR3 DNA reads TGTGCCAGCAGCCCGCTGGGGACTGAAGCTTTCTTT.

This chain uses TRBV28 with TRBJ2-3; D could derive from TRBD1 or TRBD2 (5 bases each). The V end was cut by 4 bases, the J end by 6 bases, with 17 bases between. The length of the CDR3 is 15 residues. Germline V CDR1 and CDR2: MDHEN, SYDVKM. The DNA for the CDR3 is TGTGCCAGCAGTTCACCGGGGCACCCAGCGGATACGCAGTATTTT. It encodes CASSSPGHPADTQYF. The full variable domain, its missing parts supplied by reference TRBV28 and TRBJ2-3, is DVKVTQSSRYLVKRTGEKVFLECVQDMDHENMFWYRQDPGLGLRLIYFSYDVKMKEKGDIPEGYSVSREKKERFSLILESASTNQTSMYLCASSSPGHPADTQYFGPGTRLTVL.

V is TRBV7-9 and J is TRBJ2-4; a possible D gene is TRBD2 (5 bases). The CDR3 spans 13 residues. Germline assignment: CDR1 SEHNR and CDR2 FQNEAQ (reference sequence). The V end was cut by 0 bases, the J end by 9 bases, with 9 bases between. DNA for the CDR3: TGTGCCAGCAGCTTAGCGGACTCGGCCATTCAGTACTTC. This gives the protein CASSLADSAIQYF.

This chain links TRBV7-2 with TRBJ2-4, with D maybe TRBD1 (5 bases). V lost 2 bases to trimming and J lost 1 base, with 12 bases between them. CDR3 length: 16 residues. CDR1 SGHTA and CDR2 FQGNSA come from the germline V gene. The CDR3 bases are TGTGCCAGCAGCTTAACTGGGGCCGGGGCCAAAAACATTCAGTACTTC. As protein: CASSLTGAGAKNIQYF.

In its sample, this clone was seen once. The V gene is TRBV7-2, the J gene TRBJ1-5; the D gene is possibly TRBD1 (5 bases). The V end was cut by 5 bases, the J end by 3 bases, with 17 bases between. Germline V gene data show CDR1 as SGHTA and CDR2 as FQGNSA. The CDR3 loop spans 16 amino acids. CDR3 region: CASSQGGSGLNQPQHF. As DNA, the CDR3 is TGTGCCAGCAGCCAGGGTGGGTCAGGCCTCAATCAGCCCCAGCATTTT.

V gene TRBV27 combines with J gene TRBJ2-1, with D perhaps matching TRBD2 (6 bases). V was trimmed by 3 bases and J by 7 bases, leaving 7 bases between them. The CDR3 length is 12 residues. The germline gives CDR1 MNHEY, CDR2 SMNVEV (reference sequence). CDR3 bases: TGTGCCAGCAGTTTGGGGGGAAATGAGCAGTTCTTC. It specifies CASSLGGNEQFF.

This clone has a single count. The rearrangement links TRBV6-6 to TRBJ1-1; D is ambiguous. The CDR3 contains 12 residues. CDR1 is MNHNY, CDR2 SVGAGI, per germline (reference sequence). V was shortened by 6 bases and J by 4 bases, with 9 bases between the two germline ends. The CDR3 sequence: CASSRDFTEAFF. In DNA, the CDR3 is TGTGCCAGCAGCCGGGATTTCACTGAAGCTTTCTTT.

The chain uses TRBV11-2 and TRBJ2-5, with D perhaps being TRBD1 or TRBD2 (5 bases each). The germline gives CDR1 SGHAT, CDR2 FQNNGV. V was clipped by 3 bases and J by 3 bases, with 8 bases between them. There are 13 residues in the CDR3. The CDR3 reads CASSLGEKETQYF. Here the CDR3 DNA reads TGTGCCAGCAGCTTGGGGGAAAAAGAGACCCAGTACTTC.

The V gene is TRBV30, the J gene TRBJ2-1, with D maybe TRBD1 (5 bases). CDR1 and CDR2 (germline): GTSNPN, SVGIG (reference sequence). V was trimmed by 1 base and J by 9 bases, leaving 7 bases between them. The CDR3 spans 11 residues. CDR3 residues: CAWSDRPEQFF. The CDR3 coding sequence is TGTGCCTGGAGTGACAGGCCTGAGCAGTTCTTC.

The chain combines TRBV18 with TRBJ1-1; D uncertain. The CDR3 loop spans 14 amino acids. V was trimmed by 5 bases and J by 6 bases, leaving 16 bases between them. Germline assignment: CDR1 KGHSH and CDR2 LQKENI. The CDR3 region is CASSGWSLWAEAFF. In DNA, the CDR3 is TGTGCCAGCTCAGGATGGAGTCTCTGGGCTGAAGCTTTCTTT.

V is TRBV4-1 and J is TRBJ1-2; 8 positions match TRBD1. The ends lost 0 bases at V and 6 bases at J; junction bases unmatched: 6. CDR3 length: 15 amino acids. Germline assignment: CDR1 MGHRA and CDR2 YSYEKL. CDR3 bases: TGCGCCAGCAGCCAAGATCCGGCAGGGGGCCATGGCTACACCTTC. Translated: CASSQDPAGGHGYTF.

V and J are TRBV7-6 and TRBJ1-5; D not resolved. There are 14 residues in the CDR3. Germline V gives CDR1 SGHVS, CDR2 FNYEAQ. Trimming removed 5 bases from V and 2 bases from J, with 10 bases in between. The CDR3 sequence: CASSSGVGNQPQHF. The CDR3 DNA reads TGTGCCAGCAGCAGCGGAGTCGGCAATCAGCCCCAGCATTTT.